This record looks at one TCR beta chain sequence and its context. Sorted-subset replicate PCR reactions were performed with 150 to 200 ng DNA, corresponding to some 32,000 T cell genomes. Method: immunoSEQ multiplex PCR; TCRdb's copy keeps in-frame clones and lacks some. The sample includes around 2,000,000 clones, about 94% of them seen just once. Naive-designated CD8 cells lacked CD45RO, were positively enriched for CCR7, and omitted terminally differentiated effector memory CD45RA+ cells. These data come from a study of shared clonotypes between healthy human individuals. The J segment lost 4 bases and the V segment lost 7 bases, leaving 9 bases of the junction unmatched. The CDR3 sequence is 15 residues long. The germline V gene has CDR1 MNHEY and CDR2 SMNVEV (reference sequence).

Sequencing was carried out using naive CD8+ T cells sorted from blood. V gene TRBV27 combines with J gene TRBJ2-3, with 9 bases matching TRBD2. The origin of this receptor is a man aged 18 to 35 in good health. For the CDR3, the DNA is TGTGCCAGCAAGGAGCGGGGGGCGCCCGCAGATACGCAGTATTTT. This encodes CASKERGAPADTQYF.